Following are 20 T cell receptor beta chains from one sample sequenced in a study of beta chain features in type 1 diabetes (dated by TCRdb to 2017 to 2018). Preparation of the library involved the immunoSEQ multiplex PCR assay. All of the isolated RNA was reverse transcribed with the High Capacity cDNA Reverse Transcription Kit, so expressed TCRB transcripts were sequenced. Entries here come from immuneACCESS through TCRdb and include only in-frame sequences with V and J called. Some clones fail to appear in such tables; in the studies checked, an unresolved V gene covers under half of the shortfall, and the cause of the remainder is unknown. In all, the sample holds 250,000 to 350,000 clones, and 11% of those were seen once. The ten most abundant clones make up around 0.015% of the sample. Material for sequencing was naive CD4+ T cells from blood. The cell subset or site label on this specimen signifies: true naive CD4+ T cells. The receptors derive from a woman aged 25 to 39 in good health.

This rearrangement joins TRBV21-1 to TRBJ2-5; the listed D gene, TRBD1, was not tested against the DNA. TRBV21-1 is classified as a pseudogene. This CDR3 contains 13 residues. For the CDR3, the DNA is TGTGCCAGGAAACTGACAGGGAAAGAGACCCAGTACTTC. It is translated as CARKLTGKETQYF.

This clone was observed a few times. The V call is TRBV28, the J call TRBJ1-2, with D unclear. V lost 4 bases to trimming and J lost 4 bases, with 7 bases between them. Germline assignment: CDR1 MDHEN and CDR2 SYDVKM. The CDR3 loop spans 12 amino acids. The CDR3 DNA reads TGTGCCAGCAGTTCCGGGGTCTATGGCTACACCTTC. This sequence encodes CASSSGVYGYTF.

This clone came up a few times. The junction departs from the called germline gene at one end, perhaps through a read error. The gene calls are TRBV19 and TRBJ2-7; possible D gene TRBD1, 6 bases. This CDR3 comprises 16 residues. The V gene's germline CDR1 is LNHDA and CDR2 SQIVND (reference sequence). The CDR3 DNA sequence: TGTGCCAGTAGTATAGCCGGGCAGGGGCTCTCCCACGAGCAGTACTTC. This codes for CASSIAGQGLSHEQYF.

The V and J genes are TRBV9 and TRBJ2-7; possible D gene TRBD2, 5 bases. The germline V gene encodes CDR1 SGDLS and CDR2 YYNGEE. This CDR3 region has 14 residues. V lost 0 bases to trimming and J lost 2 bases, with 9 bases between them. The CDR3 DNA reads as TGTGCCAGCAGCGTAGATGGGAGAACCTACGAGCAGTACTTC. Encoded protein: CASSVDGRTYEQYF.

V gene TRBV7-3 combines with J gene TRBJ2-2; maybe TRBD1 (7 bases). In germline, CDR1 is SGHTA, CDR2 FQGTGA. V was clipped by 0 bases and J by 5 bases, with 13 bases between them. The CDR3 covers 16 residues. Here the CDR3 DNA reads TGTGCCAGCAGCTTAACGTTCCAGGGGGGAACCGGGGAGCTGTTTTTT. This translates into CASSLTFQGGTGELFF.

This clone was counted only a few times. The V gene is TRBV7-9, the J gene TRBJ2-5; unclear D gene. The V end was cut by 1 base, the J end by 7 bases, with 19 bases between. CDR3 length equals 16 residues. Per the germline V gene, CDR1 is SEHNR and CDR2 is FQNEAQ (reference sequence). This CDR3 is CASSLVSSSDSGTQYF. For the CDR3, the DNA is TGTGCCAGCAGCTTAGTGTCTTCTTCTGACTCCGGGACCCAGTACTTC.

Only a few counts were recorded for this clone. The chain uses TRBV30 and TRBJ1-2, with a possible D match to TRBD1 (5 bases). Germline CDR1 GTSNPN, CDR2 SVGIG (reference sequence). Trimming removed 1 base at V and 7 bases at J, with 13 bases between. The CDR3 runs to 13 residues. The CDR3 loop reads CAWSGAQGFGYTF. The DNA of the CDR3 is TGTGCCTGGAGTGGGGCGCAGGGTTTTGGCTACACCTTC.

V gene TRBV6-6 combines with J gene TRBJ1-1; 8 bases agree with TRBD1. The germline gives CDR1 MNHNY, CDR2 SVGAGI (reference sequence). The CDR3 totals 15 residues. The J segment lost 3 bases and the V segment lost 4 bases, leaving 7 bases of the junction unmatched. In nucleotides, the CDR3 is TGTGCCAGCAGTTCCCCAGGGGGCTATGACACTGAAGCTTTCTTT. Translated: CASSSPGGYDTEAFF.

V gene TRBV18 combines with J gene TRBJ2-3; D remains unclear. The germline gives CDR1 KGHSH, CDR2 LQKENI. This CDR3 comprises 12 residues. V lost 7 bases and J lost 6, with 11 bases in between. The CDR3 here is CASLGEADTQYF. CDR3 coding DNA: TGTGCCAGCTTAGGAGAGGCCGATACGCAGTATTTT.

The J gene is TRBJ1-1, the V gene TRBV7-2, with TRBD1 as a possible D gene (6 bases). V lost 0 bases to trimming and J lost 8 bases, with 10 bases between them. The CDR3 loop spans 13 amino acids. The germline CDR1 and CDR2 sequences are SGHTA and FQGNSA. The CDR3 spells CASSLALDREAFF. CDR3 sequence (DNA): TGTGCCAGCAGCTTAGCCTTGGACAGAGAAGCTTTCTTT.

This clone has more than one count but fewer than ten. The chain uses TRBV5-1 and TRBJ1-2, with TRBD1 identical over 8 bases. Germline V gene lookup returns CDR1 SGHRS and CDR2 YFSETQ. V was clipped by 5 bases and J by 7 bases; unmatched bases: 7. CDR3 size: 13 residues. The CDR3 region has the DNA TGCGCCAGCAGGGTCGGACAGGGAAGTGGCTACACCTTC. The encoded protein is CASRVGQGSGYTF.

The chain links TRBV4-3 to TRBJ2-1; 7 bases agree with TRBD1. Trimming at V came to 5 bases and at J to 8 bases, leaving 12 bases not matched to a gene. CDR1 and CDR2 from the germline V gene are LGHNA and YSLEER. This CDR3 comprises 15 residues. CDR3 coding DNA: TGCGCCAGCAGCAGACGGTTTAGGGGGCAGGATGAGCAGTTCTTC. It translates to CASSRRFRGQDEQFF.

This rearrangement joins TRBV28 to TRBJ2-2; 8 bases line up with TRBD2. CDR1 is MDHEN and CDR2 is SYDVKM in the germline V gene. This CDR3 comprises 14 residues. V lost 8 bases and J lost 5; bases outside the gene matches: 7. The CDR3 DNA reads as TGTGCCAGCTGCCCCGGGACTAGGACCGGGGAGCTGTTTTTT. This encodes CASCPGTRTGELFF.

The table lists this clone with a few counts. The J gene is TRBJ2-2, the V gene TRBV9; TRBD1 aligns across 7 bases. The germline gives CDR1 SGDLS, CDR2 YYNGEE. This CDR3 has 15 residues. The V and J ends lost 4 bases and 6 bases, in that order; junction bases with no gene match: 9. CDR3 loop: CASSPGGRAAGELFF. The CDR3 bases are TGTGCCAGCAGCCCAGGGGGTAGGGCGGCCGGGGAGCTGTTTTTT.

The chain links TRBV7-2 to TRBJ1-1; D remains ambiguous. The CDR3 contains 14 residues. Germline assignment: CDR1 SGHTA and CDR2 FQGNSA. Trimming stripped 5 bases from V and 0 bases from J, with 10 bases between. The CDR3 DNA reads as TGTGCCAGCAGCCAGGTACGGCTGAACACTGAAGCTTTCTTT. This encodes CASSQVRLNTEAFF.

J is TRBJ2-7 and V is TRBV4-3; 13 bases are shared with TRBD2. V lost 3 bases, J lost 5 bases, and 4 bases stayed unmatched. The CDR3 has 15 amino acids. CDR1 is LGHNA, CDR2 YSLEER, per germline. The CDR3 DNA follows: TGCGCCAGCAGCCACCGGACTAGCGGGAGCGACGAGCAGTACTTC. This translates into CASSHRTSGSDEQYF.

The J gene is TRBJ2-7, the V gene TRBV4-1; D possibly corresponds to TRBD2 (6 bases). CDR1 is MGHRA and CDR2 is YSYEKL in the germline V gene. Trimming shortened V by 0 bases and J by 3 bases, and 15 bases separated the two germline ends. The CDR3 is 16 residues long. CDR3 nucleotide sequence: TGCGCCAGCAGCCAAGAGACGTGGGGGGTGAGCTACGAGCAGTACTTC. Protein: CASSQETWGVSYEQYF.

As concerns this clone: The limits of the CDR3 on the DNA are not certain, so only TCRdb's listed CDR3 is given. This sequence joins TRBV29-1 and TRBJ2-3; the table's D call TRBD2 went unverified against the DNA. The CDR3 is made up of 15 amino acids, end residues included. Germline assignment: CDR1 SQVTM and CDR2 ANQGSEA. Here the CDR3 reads CSVPPPHSVSDTQYF.

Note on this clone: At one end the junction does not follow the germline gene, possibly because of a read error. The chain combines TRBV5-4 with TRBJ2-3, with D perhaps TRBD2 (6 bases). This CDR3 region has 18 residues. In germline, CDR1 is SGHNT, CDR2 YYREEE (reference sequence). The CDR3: CASSQGATRRTTSDTQYF. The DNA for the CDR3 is TGCGCCAGCAGCCAAGGGGCGACTCGGAGGACTACCTCAGATACGCAGTATTTT.

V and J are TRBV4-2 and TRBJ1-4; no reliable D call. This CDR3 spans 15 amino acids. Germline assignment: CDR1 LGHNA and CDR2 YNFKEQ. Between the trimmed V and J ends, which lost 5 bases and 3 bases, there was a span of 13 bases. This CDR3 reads CASSEGLLPNEKLFF. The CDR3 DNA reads TGTGCCAGCAGCGAAGGACTGCTCCCTAATGAAAAACTGTTTTTT.